Listed below are T cell receptor beta chains from one sample, sequenced in a study of regulatory T cells in long-lasting Graves disease. TCRdb redid the calling of the multiplex PCR reads with MiXCR, one entry per CDR3 protein. The repertoire consists of 440,000 or so distinct CDR3 sequences, with approximately 16% occurring once and the leading ten covering about 11%. This sample also appeared in a second study, on T cells in Graves' hyperthyroidism and ophthalmopathy.

The input for sequencing was peripheral blood mononuclear cells (PBMCs), taken at new diagnosis, from a patient treated with antithyroid drugs. All receptors derive from a woman between 25 and 40 years old with Graves disease. Each CDR3 is given with its conserved first and last residue. The order of the fields is J gene, D gene, clone size, V gene, CDR3 DNA, CDR3 protein. The D gene is left open where the match is weak. A row's size may be missing; if present it is once, few, many or a size class.

TRBJ2-7	NA	many	TRBV10-1	TGCGCCAGCAGTGAAGGTGGTCAGTACTACGAGCAGTACTTC	CASSEGGQYYEQYF
TRBJ2-3	NA	NA	TRBV25-1	TGTGCCAGCACAGGAAACACAGATACGCAGTATTTT	CASTGNTDTQYF
TRBJ2-3	NA	many	TRBV20-1	TGCAGTGCTAAACGGGGAGGTTTCACAGATACGCAGTATTTT	CSAKRGGFTDTQYF
TRBJ2-1	NA	many	TRBV4-2	TGTGCCAGCAGCCAAGATCTAGCGATAAGCTCCTACAATGAGCAGTTCTTC	CASSQDLAISSYNEQFF
TRBJ2-1	TRBD2	NA	TRBV3-1	TGTGCCAGCAGCCCGGGACTAGCTACCAATGAGCAGTTCTTC	CASSPGLATNEQFF
TRBJ1-5	TRBD1	NA	TRBV7-8	TGTGCCAGCAGCTTCGACAGGGGTGGGCCGGGGCAGCCCCAGCATTTT	CASSFDRGGPGQPQHF
TRBJ2-7	NA	many	TRBV24-1	TGTGCCACCGCGACGGGGAGCTCCTACGAGCAGTACTTC	CATATGSSYEQYF
TRBJ2-7	NA	NA	TRBV28	TGTGCCAGCAGTTTATCAGGAAAGTACGAGCAGTACTTC	CASSLSGKYEQYF
TRBJ1-5	NA	NA	TRBV27	TGTGCCAGCAGTTCGCCGGGGATTAATCAGCCCCAGCATTTT	CASSSPGINQPQHF
TRBJ2-1	TRBD2	NA	TRBV7-3	TGTGCCAGCAGCGCGACTAGCGGAATTGCAAATGAGCAGTTCTTC	CASSATSGIANEQFF
TRBJ2-2	NA	few	TRBV27	TGTGCCAGCACCGGGACTCCGGGGTGGAGGGAGCTGTTTTTT	CASTGTPGWRELFF
TRBJ1-1	NA	many	TRBV30	TGTGCCTGGAGTGTGGACAGTGAAGCTTTCTTT	CAWSVDSEAFF
TRBJ2-7	NA	NA	TRBV27	TGTGCCAGCAGAGTCAATAGCGGCTACGAGCAGTACTTC	CASRVNSGYEQYF
TRBJ2-4	NA	many	TRBV11-2	TGTGCCAGCAGCTTAGAACGGGTAAACATTCAGTACTTC	CASSLERVNIQYF
TRBJ1-5	TRBD1	NA	TRBV6-1	TGTGCCAGCAGCAGACAGGGGGACGGGCAGCCCCAGCATTTT	CASSRQGDGQPQHF
TRBJ1-2	NA	many	TRBV2	TGTGCCAGCAGTGATGTGAACACCATCTATGGCTACACCTTC	CASSDVNTIYGYTF
TRBJ2-1	NA	many	TRBV12-3/TRBV12-4	TGTGCCAGCACCCTACACCTAGCGACCAGACCCAAGCAGTTCTTC	CASTLHLATRPKQFF
TRBJ2-1	NA	NA	TRBV9	TGTGCCAGCAGCGTAGTCTCAGAGTTTTCCCCTGAGCAGTTCTTC	CASSVVSEFSPEQFF
TRBJ2-3	TRBD2	NA	TRBV20-1	TGCAGTGCTAGAGGGACTAGCGGATTTAGCACAGATACGCAGTATTTT	CSARGTSGFSTDTQYF
TRBJ2-2	NA	NA	TRBV27	TGTGCCAGCAGTATACCCCCCGCCGGGGAGCTGTTTTTT	CASSIPPAGELFF
TRBJ2-1	NA	many	TRBV20-1	TGCAGTGCTAGCCGTAGGGACTTTTACAATGAGCAGTTCTTC	CSASRRDFYNEQFF
TRBJ1-2	NA	few	TRBV12-5	TGTGCTAGTGGTTTGACACACCTTGGCTACACCTTC	CASGLTHLGYTF
TRBJ2-7	NA	many	TRBV28	TGTGCCAGCACTCCCCTAAGACTGGGCTACGAGCAGTACTTC	CASTPLRLGYEQYF
TRBJ1-5	NA	NA	TRBV30	TGTGCCTGGAGTGTAATCTGGGGGAAGCCCCAGCATTTT	CAWSVIWGKPQHF
TRBJ2-2	TRBD2	few	TRBV12-3/TRBV12-4	TGTGCCAGCAGGCGAGCGGGAGGGCCCGCGAACACCGGGGAGCTGTTTTTT	CASRRAGGPANTGELFF
TRBJ2-2	NA	few	TRBV10-3	TGTGCCATCAGTGAGAAGGACACCGGGGAGCTGTTTTTT	CAISEKDTGELFF
TRBJ1-2	NA	many	TRBV7-2	TGTGCCAGCAGCTTAGAAGGGATCAGGGGCTACACCTTC	CASSLEGIRGYTF
TRBJ2-7	TRBD2	few	TRBV29-1	TGCAGCGTTATAGCGGGAGCCTACGAGCAGTACTTC	CSVIAGAYEQYF
TRBJ1-3	NA	NA	TRBV12-5	TGTGCTAGGACGATAGACAGTCAAAGAAACACCATATATTTT	CARTIDSQRNTIYF
TRBJ2-5	TRBD1	few	TRBV5-1	TGCGCCAGCAGCACACACAGGGGTTTAGGAGAGACCCAGTACTTC	CASSTHRGLGETQYF
TRBJ1-2	TRBD1	many	TRBV28	TGTGCCAGCAGAGACAGGGCTAACTATGGCTACACCTTC	CASRDRANYGYTF
TRBJ1-2	NA	many	TRBV10-2	TGCGCCAGCAGCAAAAGGGGAGACTATGGCTACACCTTC	CASSKRGDYGYTF
TRBJ2-7	TRBD2	many	TRBV7-9	TGTGCCAGCAGCAAAATGGGAGGGAGCACCTACGAGCAGTACTTC	CASSKMGGSTYEQYF
TRBJ2-3	NA	many	TRBV20-1	TGCAGTGCCAAAACCGGGCTAGGAGGGAGGATGGAAGCTACAGATACGCAGTATTTT	CSAKTGLGGRMEATDTQYF
TRBJ2-1	NA	few	TRBV18	TGTGCCAGCTCACAGGGGGGTGCAGGGTCAAATGAGCAGTTCTTC	CASSQGGAGSNEQFF
TRBJ1-2	NA	many	TRBV7-8	TGTGCCAGCAGCTTATTTGGAAGGAGGCTTAACTATGGCTACACCTTC	CASSLFGRRLNYGYTF
TRBJ2-3	TRBD2	many	TRBV20-1	TGCAGTGCTAGACCGCCACTAGCGGGAGGGGGCACAGATACGCAGTATTTT	CSARPPLAGGGTDTQYF
TRBJ2-7	NA	NA	TRBV25-1	TGTGCCAGCAAAAGCAATTCCTACGAGCAGTACTTC	CASKSNSYEQYF
TRBJ2-2	NA	few	TRBV7-9	TGTGCCAACGGGGGCACCGGGGAGCTGTTTTTT	CANGGTGELFF